Shown below are 17 T cell receptor beta chains from a single sample sequenced in a study of blood T cell repertoires in COVID-19. Libraries were prepared by immunoSEQ multiplex PCR; TCRdb keeps only in-frame clonotypes and omits some of them. The repertoire consists of some 87,000 clones, with over 80% occurring once and the leading ten covering 12%. Sequencing input: peripheral blood. Receptors were obtained from a woman in her seventies with active or convalescent COVID-19.

This chain links TRBV7-2 with TRBJ1-2, with TRBD1 matching 8 bases. V dropped 6 bases and J dropped 5; count of bases not matched to a gene: 8. CDR3 length: 14 residues. From germline, CDR1 is SGHTA and CDR2 FQGNSA. The CDR3 DNA sequence: TGTGCCAGCAGTTTTGACAGGGGATCATATGGCTACACCTTC. It yields the protein CASSFDRGSYGYTF.

In its sample, this clone was seen once. V gene TRBV19 combines with J gene TRBJ1-2, with 9 bases lining up with TRBD1. V was pared by 10 bases and J by 4 bases, with 10 bases of the junction left unmatched. Germline V gives CDR1 LNHDA, CDR2 SQIVND (reference sequence). The length of the CDR3 is 14 residues. The CDR3 region has the DNA TGTGCCATCAAGAAACCGGGACAGGGCTATGGCTACACCTTC. This translates into CAIKKPGQGYGYTF.

This clone has a handful of counts. This chain connects TRBV27 to TRBJ1-2; the match to TRBD1 covers 8 bases. Trimming took 3 bases from V and 1 from J; bases not matched to a gene: 4. The CDR3 sequence is 15 residues long. Germline V gives CDR1 MNHEY, CDR2 SMNVEV (reference sequence). The CDR3 DNA reads as TGTGCCAGCAGTTTCTCTGACAGGGGTAACTATGGCTACACCTTC. Translating it yields CASSFSDRGNYGYTF.

The V and J genes are TRBV6-2 or TRBV6-3 and TRBJ2-1; 13 nucleotides match TRBD2. Per the germline V gene, CDR1 is MNHEY and CDR2 is SVGEGT. Trimming removed 2 bases from V and 8 bases from J; junction bases left unmatched: 3. CDR3 length: 15 amino acids. The chain's CDR3 is CASSYGLAGVDEQFF. The CDR3 DNA follows: TGTGCCAGCAGTTACGGACTAGCGGGGGTCGATGAGCAGTTCTTC.

The chain employs TRBV6-1 and TRBJ1-6; D remains ambiguous. This CDR3 is built from 16 residues. The V gene lost 2 bases and the J gene lost 5 bases, with 13 bases spanning the gap. Germline V gene sequence: CDR1 MNHNS, CDR2 SASEGT. In DNA form, the CDR3 reads TGTGCCAGCAGTGAATTCGAAGAGCAAAATAATTCACCCCTCCACTTT. Residues: CASSEFEEQNNSPLHF.

This sequence joins TRBV2 and TRBJ2-7; D uncertain. With 1 base removed from V and 2 bases from J, the gap between germline ends came to 12 bases. This CDR3 comprises 15 residues. Germline assignment: CDR1 SNHLY and CDR2 FYNNEI. DNA of the CDR3: TGTGCCAGCAGTGAAGTCGGGTGGCGCGCCTACGAGCAGTACTTC. Translating gives CASSEVGWRAYEQYF.

V and J are TRBV28 and TRBJ1-1; D is possibly TRBD1 (6 bases). The V and J ends lost 2 bases and 4 bases respectively, with 11 bases between them. This CDR3 has 14 amino acids. Germline V gene lookup returns CDR1 MDHEN and CDR2 SYDVKM. The CDR3 spells CASSLQGTVTEAFF. The CDR3 nucleotides are TGTGCCAGCAGTTTACAGGGGACGGTCACTGAAGCTTTCTTT.

This chain joins TRBV28 and TRBJ1-1; no reliable D call. Trimming took 7 bases from V and 0 from J, leaving 6 bases between them. Germline CDR1 reads MDHEN; CDR2 reads SYDVKM. This CDR3 is 12 amino acids long. The CDR3 DNA reads TGTGCCAGCACGTATCTGAACACTGAAGCTTTCTTT. This sequence encodes CASTYLNTEAFF. Based on the CDR3 plus reference TRBV28 and TRBJ1-1, the full variable domain is DVKVTQSSRYLVKRTGEKVFLECVQDMDHENMFWYRQDPGLGLRLIYFSYDVKMKEKGDIPEGYSVSREKKERFSLILESASTNQTSMYLCASTYLNTEAFFGQGTRLTVV.

V is TRBV4-2 and J is TRBJ1-4; 11 bases agree with TRBD1. V gave up 0 bases and J gave up 6 bases; unmatched junction bases: 0. The germline V gene encodes CDR1 LGHNA and CDR2 YNFKEQ. This CDR3 spans 15 amino acids. The CDR3 spells CASSQEGQGDEKLFF. As DNA, the CDR3 is TGTGCCAGCAGCCAAGAGGGACAGGGGGATGAAAAACTGTTTTTT.

The rearrangement joins TRBV6-2 or TRBV6-3 to TRBJ1-2, with D perhaps TRBD1 (6 bases). V lost 6 bases to trimming and J lost 4 bases, with 15 bases between them. The CDR3 sequence is 14 residues long. Germline CDR1 and CDR2: MNHEY and SVGEGT. CDR3: CASSDRQASYGYTF. As DNA, the CDR3 is TGTGCCAGCAGCGACCGACAGGCGAGCTATGGCTACACCTTC.

This chain links TRBV3-1 (or the pseudogene TRBV3-2) with TRBJ2-3; 10 nucleotides agree with TRBD2. Germline V lookup: CDR1 LGHDT, CDR2 YNNKEL (reference sequence). This CDR3 spans 16 amino acids. V was clipped by 2 bases and J by 1 base; unmatched bases: 3. CDR3 sequence (DNA): TGTGCCAGCAGCCAAAAGCTAGCGGGGGGCACAGATACGCAGTATTTT. It yields the protein CASSQKLAGGTDTQYF.

Only one count was recorded for this clone. The gene calls are TRBV6-4 and TRBJ1-1; possible D gene TRBD1, 6 bases. Germline V CDR1 and CDR2: MRHNA, SNTAGT. This CDR3 spans 18 amino acids. V was trimmed by 2 bases and J by 1 base, leaving 20 bases between them. Here the CDR3 reads CASSDENWSNRENTEAFF. Here the CDR3 DNA reads TGTGCCAGCAGTGACGAAAATTGGTCTAACAGGGAGAACACTGAAGCTTTCTTT.

This chain connects TRBV3-1 (or the pseudogene TRBV3-2) to TRBJ2-1; 7 bases match TRBD2. V gave up 6 bases and J gave up 8 bases; unmatched junction bases: 7. The CDR3 contains 13 residues. Looked up from germline, CDR1 is LGHDT and CDR2 is YNNKEL (reference sequence). CDR3 coding DNA: TGTGCCAGCAGGGCCCGGGGGGTCGATGAGCAGTTCTTC. Protein sequence: CASRARGVDEQFF.

This rearrangement joins TRBV6-1 to TRBJ2-3, with D tentatively TRBD1 (6 bases). This CDR3 spans 16 amino acids. V lost 2 bases and J 2 bases, leaving 14 bases between the germline ends. CDR1 and CDR2 (germline): MNHNS, SASEGT. This chain's CDR3 is CASSELVGAITDTQYF. CDR3 nucleotide sequence: TGTGCCAGCAGTGAATTGGTGGGGGCAATCACAGATACGCAGTATTTT.

This clone was observed a handful of times. The chain couples TRBV6-5 to TRBJ1-2; 11 bases agree with TRBD1. The V segment lost 6 bases and the J segment 8 bases; nucleotides outside the gene matches: 8. The CDR3 is 14 amino acids. Germline lookup yields CDR1 MNHEY and CDR2 SVGAGI. Written as DNA, the CDR3 is TGTGCCAGCAGACGGCCGGGACAGGGGGGCGGCTACACCTTC. It is translated as CASRRPGQGGGYTF.

This rearrangement joins TRBV10-3 to TRBJ1-1; possible D gene TRBD1, 6 bases. Trimming left V 6 bases short and J 4 bases short, with 15 bases between. The CDR3 length is 14 residues. CDR1 and CDR2 (germline): ENHRY, SYGVKD. The CDR3 DNA is TGTGCCATCAGGACGGACAGCGGCGGCACTGAAGCTTTCTTT. Its translation: CAIRTDSGGTEAFF.

Note on this clone: Other DNA variants within this sample encode the same CDR3. The chain links TRBV6-5 to TRBJ1-4; 10 bases are a match to TRBD1. J lost 10 bases, V lost 5 bases, and 7 bases had no gene match. CDR3 length equals 14 residues. Germline CDR1 MNHEY, CDR2 SVGAGI. This CDR3 is CASSRTGGDGKLFF. As DNA, the CDR3 is TGTGCCAGCAGTCGGACAGGGGGGGATGGAAAACTGTTTTTT.